These T cell receptor beta chains were read from a single sample in a study of blood T cell repertoires in COVID-19. TCRdb keeps only in-frame clones here, not all; method: immunoSEQ multiplex PCR. The data hold about 130,000 clones, with around 80% observed a single time. Sequencing input: peripheral blood. These receptors all stem from a man in his sixties or seventies with acute or convalescent COVID-19. Each CDR3 is given with its conserved first and last residue. A D gene is named only where the DNA matches it firmly. Clone size is shown for a subset of rows, as once, few, many or a class of expanded clone.

clone size	V gene	D gene	J gene	CDR3 protein	CDR3 DNA
-	TRBV5-8	TRBD2	TRBJ2-1	CASSLMLAGGLDYNEQFF	TGTGCCAGCAGCTTGATGCTAGCGGGGGGGCTGGACTACAATGAGCAGTTCTTC
-	TRBV18	-	TRBJ1-4	CASSHRTATNEKLFF	TGTGCCAGCTCCCATCGGACTGCAACTAATGAAAAACTGTTTTTT
-	TRBV5-1	-	TRBJ2-3	CASIKGEWTDTQYF	TGCGCCAGCATTAAAGGGGAATGGACAGATACGCAGTATTTT
-	TRBV6-5	-	TRBJ2-5	CAGTRGSQETQYF	TGTGCCGGCACAAGGGGGAGTCAAGAGACCCAGTACTTC
-	TRBV11-2	TRBD2	TRBJ2-3	CASSLTGGRDTQYF	TGTGCCAGCAGCTTAACGGGGGGTCGAGATACGCAGTATTTT
-	TRBV10-3	TRBD2	TRBJ2-1	CAIRTTSGGAGSYNEQFF	TGTGCCATCAGGACGACTAGCGGGGGGGCGGGCTCCTACAATGAGCAGTTCTTC
few	TRBV3-1/TRBV3-2	TRBD1	TRBJ1-2	CASSQATGAGDNYGYTF	TGTGCCAGCAGCCAAGCGACAGGGGCCGGGGATAACTATGGCTACACCTTC
-	TRBV5-1	TRBD2	TRBJ2-2	CASSFGGGATGELFF	TGCGCCAGCAGCTTTGGCGGGGGGGCAACCGGGGAGCTGTTTTTT
-	TRBV14	TRBD1	TRBJ1-4	CASSLGTGIEKLFF	TGTGCCAGCAGCCTCGGGACAGGGATAGAAAAACTGTTTTTT
-	TRBV29-1	-	TRBJ1-1	CSVLRGITEAFF	TGCAGCGTCCTCAGGGGTATCACTGAAGCTTTCTTT
-	TRBV19	-	TRBJ1-2	CASRRPDSAYGYTF	TGTGCCAGTAGACGACCCGACAGTGCCTATGGCTACACCTTC
-	TRBV18	TRBD1	TRBJ1-6	CASSPAGPVGQGANSPLHF	TGTGCCAGCTCACCAGCAGGACCGGTGGGGCAGGGGGCTAATTCACCCCTCCACTTT
-	TRBV6-5	TRBD2	TRBJ2-7	CATSRGEGYEQYF	TGTGCCACCTCCCGAGGGGAGGGTTACGAGCAGTACTTC
-	TRBV7-9	TRBD1	TRBJ1-4	CASSFLGRQGYGGNEKLFF	TGTGCCAGCAGCTTCTTGGGCAGACAGGGGTATGGAGGGAATGAAAAACTGTTTTTT
-	TRBV7-2	-	TRBJ1-3	CASSLVPTVAGNTIYF	TGTGCCAGCAGCTTAGTTCCGACAGTCGCTGGAAACACCATATATTTT
-	TRBV10-3	-	TRBJ1-5	CAISAGRSNQPQHF	TGTGCCATCAGTGCGGGTAGAAGCAATCAGCCCCAGCATTTT
once	TRBV19	-	TRBJ2-6	CASANSGHYSGANVLTF	TGTGCCAGTGCTAACTCGGGACACTACTCTGGGGCCAACGTCCTGACTTTC
-	TRBV10-1	TRBD2	TRBJ2-5	CASSELAGGTQYF	TGCGCCAGCAGTGAGCTAGCGGGGGGTACCCAGTACTTC
-	TRBV4-1	TRBD1	TRBJ2-7	CASSQGFRDRYSYEQYF	TGCGCCAGCAGCCAAGGGTTTAGGGACAGGTACTCCTACGAGCAGTACTTC
few	TRBV6-1	-	TRBJ2-3	CASSEETGGGTDTQYF	TGTGCCAGCAGTGAAGAGACGGGGGGCGGCACAGATACGCAGTATTTT
-	TRBV19	-	TRBJ2-3	CATSDGVSTDTQYF	TGTGCCACCTCGGACGGGGTTAGCACAGATACGCAGTATTTT
-	TRBV12-5	TRBD2	TRBJ2-2	CASGLPTGLAGNTGELFF	TGTGCTAGTGGTTTGCCAACCGGACTAGCGGGGAACACCGGGGAGCTGTTTTTT
-	TRBV5-1	TRBD1	TRBJ2-2	CASSKGQRTGELFF	TGCGCCAGCAGCAAGGGACAGCGCACCGGGGAGCTGTTTTTT
-	TRBV2	TRBD1	TRBJ1-3	CASDRGLDSGNTIYF	TGTGCCAGTGACAGGGGGTTGGACTCTGGAAACACCATATATTTT
-	TRBV11-2	TRBD1	TRBJ2-3	CASSLGPGTGPDTQYF	TGTGCCAGCAGCTTGGGGCCCGGGACAGGACCAGATACGCAGTATTTT
once	TRBV14	-	TRBJ2-5	CASSQLSGRVSETQYF	TGTGCCAGCAGCCAATTATCCGGCAGGGTTTCAGAGACCCAGTACTTC
once	TRBV6-5	-	TRBJ1-2	CASSYMGGYTF	TGTGCCAGCAGTTACATGGGCGGCTACACCTTC
-	TRBV29-1	TRBD2	TRBJ2-1	CSVGSRGGRTDEQFF	TGCAGCGTTGGGTCCCGGGGGGGCCGGACCGATGAGCAGTTCTTC
-	TRBV3-1/TRBV3-2	-	TRBJ1-2	CASSQTSGTSYGYTF	TGTGCCAGCAGCCAAACCTCCGGGACAAGCTATGGCTACACCTTC
-	TRBV10-3	TRBD2	TRBJ2-3	CAIRAGATSTDTQYF	TGTGCCATCAGAGCGGGGGCCACTAGCACAGATACGCAGTATTTT
-	TRBV24-1	TRBD1	TRBJ2-6	CATSDWTGVLSSGANVLTF	TGTGCCACCAGTGATTGGACAGGGGTCCTATCCTCTGGGGCCAACGTCCTGACTTTC